These 29 T cell receptor beta chains were all obtained from the same sample, sequenced in a study of T-cell reconstitution after alpha-beta-depleted transplantation in children (dated by TCRdb to about 2016). Receptor libraries were prepared by PCR. For sequencing, an Illumina HiSeq 2500 was employed. TCR library preparation used molecular barcoding, with unique molecular identifiers applied to normalize quantification of the TCRbeta repertoire. TCRdb applied fastp at Q25 and MiXCR to the public reads, then kept only in-frame beta chains. Identical CDR3 proteins give one entry, which carries the most common genes and DNA. The sample table contains about a million distinct CDR3 sequences; only one count was recorded for about 30% of them. Of the sample, 25% to 35% is held by the ten largest clones. The sample's treatment or condition label, decoded: allogeneic hematopoietic cell transplantation with graft depleted of TCRalphabeta T cells and CD19 B cells.

Material: PBMCs, mostly from graft donor cells, obtained 360 days after TCRalphabeta/CD19-depleted stem cell transplant. The receptors originated from a boy in the first two years of life who had a stem cell transplant for SCID, so the T cells may come from the graft donor.

A few counts support this clonotype. V is TRBV12-3 or TRBV12-4 and J is TRBJ2-7; D ambiguous. The CDR3 sequence is 13 residues long. V was trimmed by 0 bases and J by 3 bases, leaving 6 bases between them. Here the CDR3 reads CASSLAVHYEQYF. CDR3 nucleotides: TGTGCCAGCAGTTTAGCGGTCCACTACGAGCAGTACTTC.

This clonotype was seen once. The V and J genes are TRBV29-1 and TRBJ2-3; 8 bases agree with TRBD2. CDR1 is SQVTM, CDR2 ANQGSEA, per germline. The ends lost 6 bases at V and 1 base at J; junction bases unmatched: 6. This CDR3 has 14 residues. CDR3 sequence reads: CSVPPSGRTDTQYF. The CDR3 region has the DNA TGCAGCGTCCCCCCTAGCGGGCGCACAGATACGCAGTATTTT.

The CDR3 nucleotides are TGTGCCAGCAGGCCCACAGGGGGCTCAGGCTACAATGAGCAGTTCTTC. This sequence encodes CASRPTGGSGYNEQFF. V and J are TRBV12-3 or TRBV12-4 and TRBJ2-1; 9 bases align to TRBD1. This CDR3 has 16 amino acids. V shed 6 bases, J shed 3 bases, and the junction held 9 bases outside the gene matches.

The V gene is TRBV7-8, the J gene TRBJ1-2; TRBD1 aligns across 9 bases. This CDR3 is 13 amino acids long. The V gene's germline CDR1 is SGHVS and CDR2 FQNEAQ. V shed 4 bases, J shed 8 bases, and the junction held 5 bases outside the gene matches. The CDR3: CASSSTGGKGYTF. DNA for the CDR3: TGTGCCAGCAGCTCGACAGGGGGGAAAGGCTACACCTTC.

This chain joins TRBV5-1 and TRBJ2-1, with D possibly being TRBD2 (5 bases). The V and J ends lost 4 bases and 8 bases respectively, with 13 bases between them. CDR1 is SGHRS, CDR2 YFSETQ, per germline. This CDR3 region has 13 residues. Here the CDR3 reads CASSLDGVYEQFF. Written as DNA, the CDR3 is TGCGCCAGCAGCCTGGACGGGGTGTATGAGCAGTTCTTC.

This chain links TRBV29-1 with TRBJ1-1; tentatively, D is TRBD1 (5 bases). CDR3 size: 11 residues. CDR1 is SQVTM and CDR2 is ANQGSEA in the germline V gene. V lost 1 base to trimming and J lost 7 bases, with 7 bases between them. CDR3 coding DNA: TGCAGCGTTGAAGGGGGGTTTGAAGCTTTCTTT. Protein product: CSVEGGFEAFF.

The chain combines TRBV5-6 with TRBJ2-2; D is ambiguous. The germline V gene encodes CDR1 SGHDT and CDR2 YYEEEE. Between the trimmed V and J ends, which lost 0 bases and 2 bases, there was a span of 14 bases. The CDR3 is 17 residues long. The CDR3 spells CASSLGTYTLNTGELFF. CDR3 in DNA: TGTGCCAGCAGCTTGGGGACGTATACCTTAAACACCGGGGAGCTGTTTTTT.

The CDR3 coding sequence is TGTGCCAGTTTTTTAATACCAGGGACGAACACCGGGGAGCTGTTTTTT. Its protein product is CASFLIPGTNTGELFF. This chain joins TRBV5-3 and TRBJ2-2, with D possibly being TRBD1 (5 bases). TRBV5-3 is flagged as an ORF with uncertain function. This CDR3 region has 16 residues. V was cut by 8 bases and J by 0 bases, with 17 bases left in between.

This clonotype was recorded a few times. The chain links TRBV6-5 to TRBJ2-1, with D possibly being TRBD2 (6 bases). V was trimmed by 0 bases and J by 6 bases, leaving 15 bases between them. Germline-derived CDR1 and CDR2 are MNHEY and SVGAGI. This CDR3 contains 16 residues. CDR3 sequence reads: CASSYSRGGAGNEQFF. CDR3 bases: TGTGCCAGCAGTTACTCCCGTGGCGGGGCAGGCAATGAGCAGTTCTTC.

The sample holds a few counts of this clonotype. The chain joins TRBV3-1 to TRBJ2-1; 11 bases agree with TRBD2. V gave up 4 bases and J gave up 9 bases; unmatched junction bases: 11. CDR1 LGHDT and CDR2 YNNKEL come from the germline V gene (reference sequence). The length of the CDR3 is 16 residues. The CDR3 sequence: CASSLTLSGGASEQFF. CDR3 DNA sequence: TGTGCCAGCAGCCTTACTCTTAGCGGGGGGGCCAGTGAGCAGTTCTTC.

CDR3 nucleotide sequence: TGTGCCAGCAGCGGGAGAACGGGGGGCTACCAAGAGACCCAGTACTTC. Translated, it gives CASSGRTGGYQETQYF. The V and J genes are TRBV9 and TRBJ2-5; D possibly corresponds to TRBD2 (7 bases). V was cut by 3 bases and J by 0 bases, with 15 bases left in between. Germline V gene lookup returns CDR1 SGDLS and CDR2 YYNGEE. The CDR3 consists of 16 residues.

The genes are TRBV7-2 and TRBJ2-1, with 10 bases lining up with TRBD2. Germline V CDR1 and CDR2: SGHTA, FQGNSA. The V and J ends lost 5 bases and 3 bases, in that order; junction bases with no gene match: 4. This CDR3 has 15 residues. CDR3 DNA: TGTGCCAGCAGCCGGACTAGCGGCTACTACAATGAGCAGTTCTTC. Amino acids: CASSRTSGYYNEQFF.

The CDR3 reads CASSVGLGRYEQYF. The CDR3 nucleotides read TGTGCCAGCAGCGTAGGACTAGGTCGCTACGAGCAGTACTTC. The chain employs TRBV9 and TRBJ2-7, with D possibly being TRBD2 (6 bases). The V and J ends lost 0 bases and 3 bases respectively, with 10 bases between them. Germline V CDR1 and CDR2: SGDLS, YYNGEE. The CDR3 length is 14 residues. The full variable domain, in which reference TRBV9 and TRBJ2-7 provide the parts outside the CDR3, is DSGVTQTPKHLITATGQRVTLRCSPRSGDLSVYWYQQSLDQGLQFLIQYYNGEERAKGNILERFSAQQFPDLHSELNLSSLELGDSALYFCASSVGLGRYEQYFGPGTRLTVT.

CDR3 amino acids: CASSHTGGDEQYF. CDR3 in DNA: TGCGCCAGCAGCCATACAGGGGGCGATGAGCAGTACTTC. This rearrangement joins TRBV4-1 to TRBJ2-7; 9 positions agree with TRBD1. CDR3 length equals 13 residues. The germline gives CDR1 MGHRA, CDR2 YSYEKL. Germline trimming cut 3 bases from V and 7 bases from J; bases unmatched to any gene: 4.

This clonotype showed up many times. V and J are TRBV12-3 or TRBV12-4 and TRBJ2-2; D may correspond to TRBD1 or TRBD2 (5 bases each). The length of the CDR3 is 14 residues. V was cut by 3 bases and J by 7 bases, with 12 bases left in between. The CDR3 DNA follows: TGTGCCAGCAGTTTCCCGGGGCGCGGCGGGGAGCTGTTTTTT. Translating it yields CASSFPGRGGELFF.

This chain uses TRBV11-1 with TRBJ2-3, with D possibly being TRBD1 (6 bases). The CDR3 totals 17 residues. The V gene lost 5 bases and the J gene lost 3 bases, with 21 bases spanning the gap. CDR1 SGHAT and CDR2 FQDESV come from the germline V gene (reference sequence). This chain's CDR3 is CASSLTLTGRRTDTQYF. As DNA, the CDR3 is TGTGCCAGCAGCCTTACCTTAACAGGGCGTCGGACAGATACGCAGTATTTT.

This clonotype was counted a few times. This rearrangement joins TRBV12-5 to TRBJ1-1, with 7 nucleotides matching TRBD1. The CDR3 has 17 residues. The V gene's germline CDR1 is LGHNT and CDR2 FRNRAP. The V gene end was trimmed by 5 bases and the J gene end by 1 base; junction bases not matched to a gene: 13. The chain's CDR3 is CASGGDWGQPKNTEAFF. CDR3 DNA: TGTGCTAGTGGTGGCGACTGGGGACAGCCTAAGAACACTGAAGCTTTCTTT.

This chain connects TRBV7-3 to TRBJ2-1; weak D call: TRBD2 (6 bases). This CDR3 has 14 amino acids. Germline CDR1 and CDR2: SGHTA and FQGTGA. The V gene lost 3 bases and the J gene lost 5 bases, with 11 bases spanning the gap. The CDR3 protein is CASSLGTADNEQFF. For the CDR3, the DNA is TGTGCCAGCAGCTTGGGGACTGCCGACAATGAGCAGTTCTTC.

The rearrangement links TRBV11-1 to TRBJ2-1, with D tentatively TRBD2 (5 bases). Germline-derived CDR1 and CDR2 are SGHAT and FQDESV (reference sequence). The CDR3 contains 18 residues. The germline V and J ends were trimmed by 5 bases and 4 bases, with 24 bases remaining between them. CDR3 protein: CASSLRPLFGVGYNEQFF. CDR3 DNA sequence: TGTGCCAGCAGCCTACGACCACTTTTCGGGGTCGGTTACAATGAGCAGTTCTTC.

V gene TRBV20-1 combines with J gene TRBJ2-5; 8 bases agree with TRBD1. The CDR3 runs 14 residues. V lost 6 bases, J lost 4 bases, and 10 bases stayed unmatched. CDR1 is DFQATT and CDR2 is SNEGSKA in the germline V gene (reference sequence). The DNA of the CDR3 is TGCAGTGCGTCTACAGGGGGAAGGGGAGAGACCCAGTACTTC. It translates to CSASTGGRGETQYF.

The chain couples TRBV4-3 to TRBJ2-7, with 10 bases identical to TRBD1. Germline V lookup: CDR1 LGHNA, CDR2 YSLEER. CDR3 size: 14 residues. V shed 8 bases, J shed 4 bases, and the junction held 8 bases outside the gene matches. The CDR3, as DNA: TGCGCCAGCGCCACCGGACAGGGGGGTTACGAGCAGTACTTC. Encoded protein: CASATGQGGYEQYF.

Ten or more counts support this clonotype. This rearrangement joins TRBV14 to TRBJ2-1; 9 bases agree with TRBD2. Germline V gene data show CDR1 as SGHDN and CDR2 as FVKESK. The CDR3 loop spans 15 amino acids. J gave up 3 bases and V 3 bases, and 3 bases lay outside the gene matches. CDR3 region: CASSQGLAYYNEQFF. For the CDR3, the DNA is TGTGCCAGCAGCCAGGGACTAGCCTACTACAATGAGCAGTTCTTC.

This clonotype has just a few counts. The chain is built from TRBV7-9 and TRBJ2-7; possible D gene TRBD2, 6 bases. V was trimmed by 4 bases and J by 13 bases, leaving 14 bases between them. In germline, CDR1 is SEHNR, CDR2 FQNEAQ (reference sequence). This CDR3 is 11 amino acids long. Here the CDR3 DNA reads TGTGCCAGCAGCTCCTGGGGGGACCCTTACTTC. This translates into CASSSWGDPYF.

This clonotype was detected only a few times. The chain is built from TRBV27 and TRBJ2-7; the D gene is possibly TRBD2 (7 bases). This CDR3 comprises 14 residues. Germline-derived CDR1 and CDR2 are MNHEY and SMNVEV (reference sequence). Trimming removed 3 bases from V and 6 bases from J, with 15 bases in between. The CDR3: CASSFRGGEGEQYF. DNA for the CDR3: TGTGCCAGCAGTTTCCGAGGGGGGGAAGGCGAGCAGTACTTC.

This clonotype was picked up a small number of times. The chain is built from TRBV18 and TRBJ2-7; D is unclear. The CDR3 sequence is 13 residues long. V was shortened by 1 base and J by 4 bases, with 8 bases between the two germline ends. Germline assignment: CDR1 KGHSH and CDR2 LQKENI. The CDR3 DNA sequence: TGTGCCAGCTCACCACGATCCGGGTACGAGCAGTACTTC. Its protein product is CASSPRSGYEQYF.

This chain joins TRBV7-9 and TRBJ2-7, with D possibly TRBD1 on 5 matching bases. The germline V gene has CDR1 SEHNR and CDR2 FQNEAQ (reference sequence). The CDR3 covers 13 residues. Trimming left V 2 bases short and J 3 bases short, with 8 bases between. The CDR3: CASSLNQGYEQYF. CDR3 DNA sequence: TGTGCCAGCAGCTTAAACCAGGGCTACGAGCAGTACTTC.

V and J are TRBV4-1 and TRBJ2-1; D is possibly TRBD1 (7 bases). This CDR3 region has 16 residues. Germline V gene lookup returns CDR1 MGHRA and CDR2 YSYEKL. Trimming stripped 0 bases from V and 3 bases from J, with 12 bases between. DNA of the CDR3: TGCGCCAGCAGCCAAGATCCCAGGGGGGACTACAATGAGCAGTTCTTC. Protein product: CASSQDPRGDYNEQFF.

The chain carries TRBV12-3 or TRBV12-4 and TRBJ2-3; TRBD2 matches 12 bases. CDR3 size: 18 residues. J gave up 0 bases and V 5 bases, and 9 bases lay outside the gene matches. DNA of the CDR3: TGTGCCAGCAGTACTCTAGCGGGGGGGCCTTCAAGCACAGATACGCAGTATTTT. Translating gives CASSTLAGGPSSTDTQYF.

V usage is TRBV5-6 and J usage is TRBJ2-5; maybe TRBD2 (6 bases). In germline, CDR1 is SGHDT, CDR2 YYEEEE. The V end lost 0 bases, the J end lost 4 bases, and 16 bases lay between the germline ends. CDR3 size: 16 residues. CDR3 coding DNA: TGTGCCAGCAGCTTGGTGCGGCTTCGGGGGAGAGAGACCCAGTACTTC. Amino acids: CASSLVRLRGRETQYF.